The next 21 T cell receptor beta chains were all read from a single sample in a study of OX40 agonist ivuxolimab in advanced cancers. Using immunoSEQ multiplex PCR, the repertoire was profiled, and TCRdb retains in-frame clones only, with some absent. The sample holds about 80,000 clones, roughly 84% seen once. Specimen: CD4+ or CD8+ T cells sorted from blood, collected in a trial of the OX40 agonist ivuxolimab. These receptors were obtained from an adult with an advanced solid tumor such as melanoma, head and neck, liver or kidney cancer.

This chain's CDR3 is CASSLTADEQFF. The CDR3 coding sequence is TGTGCCAGCAGCTTAACGGCCGATGAGCAGTTCTTC. The chain uses TRBV7-9 and TRBJ2-1; D unclear. Looked up from germline, CDR1 is SEHNR and CDR2 is FQNEAQ (reference sequence). This CDR3 is built from 12 residues. Trimming took 2 bases from V and 8 from J, leaving 7 bases between them.

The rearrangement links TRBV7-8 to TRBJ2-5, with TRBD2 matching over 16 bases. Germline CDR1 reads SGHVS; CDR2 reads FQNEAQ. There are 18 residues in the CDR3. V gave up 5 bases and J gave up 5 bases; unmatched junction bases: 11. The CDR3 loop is CASSRGTSGRAAVETQYF. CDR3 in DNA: TGTGCCAGCAGCCGTGGGACTAGCGGGAGGGCCGCTGTGGAGACCCAGTACTTC.

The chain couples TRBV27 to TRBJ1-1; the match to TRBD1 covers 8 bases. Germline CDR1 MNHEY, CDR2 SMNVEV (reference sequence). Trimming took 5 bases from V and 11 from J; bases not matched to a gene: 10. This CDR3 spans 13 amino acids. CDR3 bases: TGTGCCAGCAGTCACCCCCCGACAGGGGTTGCTTTCTTT. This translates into CASSHPPTGVAFF.

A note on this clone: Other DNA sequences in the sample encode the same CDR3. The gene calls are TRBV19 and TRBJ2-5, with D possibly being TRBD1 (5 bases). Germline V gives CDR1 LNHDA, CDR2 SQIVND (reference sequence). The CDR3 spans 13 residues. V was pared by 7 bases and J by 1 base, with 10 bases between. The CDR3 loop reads CASTSQGQETQYF. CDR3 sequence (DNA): TGTGCCAGTACGTCCCAGGGCCAAGAGACCCAGTACTTC.

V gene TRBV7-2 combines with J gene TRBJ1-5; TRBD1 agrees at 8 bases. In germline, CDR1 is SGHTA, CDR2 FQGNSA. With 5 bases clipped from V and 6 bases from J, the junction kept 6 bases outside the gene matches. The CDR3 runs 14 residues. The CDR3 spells CASSPTGGSQPQHF. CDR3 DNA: TGTGCCAGCAGCCCAACAGGGGGTAGTCAGCCCCAGCATTTT.

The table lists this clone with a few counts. The CDR3 DNA reads as TGTGCCAGCAGCTTCTACTTGACAGGGGACTATGGCTACACCTTC. Encoded protein: CASSFYLTGDYGYTF. The chain carries TRBV7-2 and TRBJ1-2, with 8 positions matching TRBD1. The CDR3 covers 15 residues. CDR1 and CDR2 (germline): SGHTA, FQGNSA. V was pared by 3 bases and J by 3 bases, with 6 bases of the junction left unmatched.

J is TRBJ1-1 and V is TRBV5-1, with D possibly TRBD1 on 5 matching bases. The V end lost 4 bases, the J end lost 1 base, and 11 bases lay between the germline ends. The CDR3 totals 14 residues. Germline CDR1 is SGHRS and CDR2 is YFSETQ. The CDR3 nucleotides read TGCGCCAGCAGCGTCATCGACAGGAACACTGAAGCTTTCTTT. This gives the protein CASSVIDRNTEAFF. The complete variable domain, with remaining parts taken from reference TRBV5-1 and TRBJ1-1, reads KAGVTQTPRYLIKTRGQQVTLSCSPISGHRSVSWYQQTPGQGLQFLFEYFSETQRNKGNFPGRFSGRQFSNSRSEMNVSTLELGDSALYLCASSVIDRNTEAFFGQGTRLTVV.

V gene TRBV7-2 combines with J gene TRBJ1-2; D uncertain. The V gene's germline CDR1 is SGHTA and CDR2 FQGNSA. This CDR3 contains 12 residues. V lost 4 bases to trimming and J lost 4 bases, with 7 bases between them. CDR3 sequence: CASSSSLYGYTF. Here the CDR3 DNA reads TGTGCCAGCAGCTCGAGCCTCTATGGCTACACCTTC. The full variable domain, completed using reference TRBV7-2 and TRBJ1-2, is GAGVSQSPSNKVTEKGKDVELRCDPISGHTALYWYRQSLGQGLEFLIYFQGNSAPDKSGLPSDRFSAERTGGSVSTLTIQRTQQEDSAVYLCASSSSLYGYTFGSGTRLTVV.

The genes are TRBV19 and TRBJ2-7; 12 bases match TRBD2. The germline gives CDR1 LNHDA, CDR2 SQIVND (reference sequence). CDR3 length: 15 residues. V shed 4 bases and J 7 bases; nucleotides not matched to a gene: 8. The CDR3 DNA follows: TGTGCCAGTAGTACCCTAGCGGGAGGGCCGGTTGAGCAGTACTTC. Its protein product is CASSTLAGGPVEQYF.

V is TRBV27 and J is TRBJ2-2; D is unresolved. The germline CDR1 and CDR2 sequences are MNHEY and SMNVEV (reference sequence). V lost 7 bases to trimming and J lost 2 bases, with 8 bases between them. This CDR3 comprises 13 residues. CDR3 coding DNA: TGTGCCAGCACATCCTATAACACCGGGGAGCTGTTTTTT. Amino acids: CASTSYNTGELFF.

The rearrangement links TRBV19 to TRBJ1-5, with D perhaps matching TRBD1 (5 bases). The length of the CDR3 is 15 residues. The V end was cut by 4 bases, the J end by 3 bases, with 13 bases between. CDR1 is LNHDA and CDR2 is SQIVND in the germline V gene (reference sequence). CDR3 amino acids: CASSTRDGHNQPQHF. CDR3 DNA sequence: TGTGCCAGTAGTACCCGGGACGGCCACAATCAGCCCCAGCATTTT.

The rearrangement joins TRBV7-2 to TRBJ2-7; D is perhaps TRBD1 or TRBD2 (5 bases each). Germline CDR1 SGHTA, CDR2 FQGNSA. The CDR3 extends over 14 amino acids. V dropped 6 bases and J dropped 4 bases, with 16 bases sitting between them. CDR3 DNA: TGTGCCAGCAGACCCAGGGTAGCGCTGTACGAGCAGTACTTC. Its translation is CASRPRVALYEQYF.

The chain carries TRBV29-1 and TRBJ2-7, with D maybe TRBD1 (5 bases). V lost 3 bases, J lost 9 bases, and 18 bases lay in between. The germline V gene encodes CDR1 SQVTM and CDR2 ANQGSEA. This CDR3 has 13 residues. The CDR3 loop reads CSVETTAGLGQYF. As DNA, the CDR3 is TGCAGCGTTGAGACGACCGCAGGGCTCGGGCAGTACTTC.

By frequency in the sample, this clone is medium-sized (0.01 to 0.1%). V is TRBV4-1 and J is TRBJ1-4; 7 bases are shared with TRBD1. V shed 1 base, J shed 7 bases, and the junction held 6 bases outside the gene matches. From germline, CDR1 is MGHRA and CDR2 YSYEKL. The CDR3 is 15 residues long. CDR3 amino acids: CASSQGRGRIEKLFF. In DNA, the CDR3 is TGCGCCAGCAGCCAAGGGAGGGGGCGGATTGAAAAACTGTTTTTT.

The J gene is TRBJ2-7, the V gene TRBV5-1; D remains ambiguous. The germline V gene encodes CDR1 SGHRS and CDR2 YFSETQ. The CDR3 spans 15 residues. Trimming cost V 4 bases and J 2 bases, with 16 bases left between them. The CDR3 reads CASSLTLDTPYEQYF. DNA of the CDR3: TGCGCCAGCAGCCTAACCTTAGACACCCCCTACGAGCAGTACTTC.

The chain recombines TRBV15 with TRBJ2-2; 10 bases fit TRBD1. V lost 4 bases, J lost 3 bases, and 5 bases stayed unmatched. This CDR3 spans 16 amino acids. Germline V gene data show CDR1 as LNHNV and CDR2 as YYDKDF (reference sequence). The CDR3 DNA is TGTGCCACCAGCACAAGGACAGGGGGGGACACCGGGGAGCTGTTTTTT. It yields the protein CATSTRTGGDTGELFF.

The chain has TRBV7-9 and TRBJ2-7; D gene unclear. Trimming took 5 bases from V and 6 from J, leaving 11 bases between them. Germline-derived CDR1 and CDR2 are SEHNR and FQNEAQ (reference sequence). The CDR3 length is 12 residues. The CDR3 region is CASSPALGEQYF. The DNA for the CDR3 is TGTGCCAGCAGCCCCGCCTTAGGCGAGCAGTACTTC. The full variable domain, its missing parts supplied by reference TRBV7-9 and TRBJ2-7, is DTGVSQNPRHKITKRGQNVTFRCDPISEHNRLYWYRQTLGQGPEFLTYFQNEAQLEKSRLLSDRFSAERPKGSFSTLEIQRTEQGDSAMYLCASSPALGEQYFGPGTRLTVT.

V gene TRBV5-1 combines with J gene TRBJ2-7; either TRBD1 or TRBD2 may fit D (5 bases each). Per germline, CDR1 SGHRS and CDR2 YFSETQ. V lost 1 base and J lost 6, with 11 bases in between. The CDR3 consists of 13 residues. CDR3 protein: CASSLNERGEQYF. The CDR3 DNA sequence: TGCGCCAGCAGCTTGAATGAGAGGGGCGAGCAGTACTTC.

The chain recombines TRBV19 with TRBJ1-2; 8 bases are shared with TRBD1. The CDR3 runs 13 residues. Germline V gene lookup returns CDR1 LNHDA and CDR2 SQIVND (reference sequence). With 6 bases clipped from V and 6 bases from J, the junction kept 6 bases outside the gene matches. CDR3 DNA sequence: TGTGCCAGTAGAACGTTGGACAGGGATGGCTACACCTTC. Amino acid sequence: CASRTLDRDGYTF.

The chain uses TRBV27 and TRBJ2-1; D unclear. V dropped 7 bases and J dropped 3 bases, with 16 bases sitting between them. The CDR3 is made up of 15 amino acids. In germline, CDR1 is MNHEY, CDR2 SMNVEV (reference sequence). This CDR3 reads CASTLGKLVYNEQFF. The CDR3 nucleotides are TGTGCCAGCACTCTGGGGAAACTGGTCTACAATGAGCAGTTCTTC.

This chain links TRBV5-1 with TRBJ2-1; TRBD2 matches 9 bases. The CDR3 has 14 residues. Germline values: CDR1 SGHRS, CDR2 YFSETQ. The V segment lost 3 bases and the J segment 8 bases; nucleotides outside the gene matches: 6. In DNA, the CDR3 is TGCGCCAGCAGCTACGGGACTAGCAACGATGAGCAGTTCTTC. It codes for CASSYGTSNDEQFF.